This T cell receptor (beta chain) is from a study of blood T cell repertoires in COVID-19. Turning to the study itself: Collection of acute and convalescent COVID-19 samples took place in the United States, Italy and Spain. Sources were T cells, B-cell-depleted T cells, or PBMCs; the material itself was cDNA or gDNA.

Original methodology: Reference gene primer amplification gave nucleated cell count estimates. The data were produced by immunoSEQ multiplex PCR, yet TCRdb's version contains in-frame clones alone and is incomplete. From that table come the V and J calls and clone size; the DNA was used to work out D and trimming. This table has about 53,000 clones, roughly 90% appearing once. The trim removed 5 bases at V and 7 bases at J, leaving 10 bases unmatched. The CDR3 consists of 14 residues. Germline values: CDR1 LNHDA, CDR2 SQIVND (reference sequence). Source material: peripheral blood. The rearrangement links TRBV19 to TRBJ1-2; 7 bases map to TRBD1. The receptor's source is a man aged 80 or over with acute or convalescent COVID-19. CDR3 nucleotides: TGTGCCAGTAGTCTCCGAGAGGGGGCGGCTGGCTACACCTTC. This sequence encodes CASSLREGAAGYTF.